This TCR beta chain was sequenced in a study of Ad26.COV2.S vaccination and SARS-CoV-2 variants. Across the study: The trial was COV1001 and the donor's arm was Ad26.COV2.S. Study-level results: Assessments of TCR breadth and depth may have underestimated the total T cell responses.

Using immunoSEQ multiplex PCR, the repertoire was profiled, and TCRdb retains in-frame clones only, with some absent. The sample contains about 460,000 clones, 89% of which appear only once. This sample's treatment: around 19 received Ad26.COV2.S at low or high dose, single or two shots; roughly five received placebo; per-sample allocation not given. At day 63 after the first vaccine or placebo injection, samples were drawn. Whoever gave the sample was an adult aged 18-55 years in Boston. What was given as vaccine was an Ad26 vector encoding Wuhan-strain SARS-CoV-2 spike. Trimming removed 4 bases from V and 2 bases from J; junction bases left unmatched: 3. Germline V gene data show CDR1 as SGHNT and CDR2 as YYREEE (reference sequence). The CDR3 has 13 amino acids. This clone was seen just once. The antigen is undetermined.

This receptor was obtained from a person between 18 and 59 years old who received the Ad26.COV2.S COVID-19 vaccine or a placebo. The rearrangement uses TRBV5-4 and TRBJ2-7; 7 nucleotides match TRBD1. Material: peripheral blood, obtained in a trial of Ad26.COV2.S vaccine versus placebo. This CDR3 is CASSQGDPYEQYF. DNA of the CDR3: TGTGCCAGCAGCCAGGGGGACCCCTACGAGCAGTACTTC.